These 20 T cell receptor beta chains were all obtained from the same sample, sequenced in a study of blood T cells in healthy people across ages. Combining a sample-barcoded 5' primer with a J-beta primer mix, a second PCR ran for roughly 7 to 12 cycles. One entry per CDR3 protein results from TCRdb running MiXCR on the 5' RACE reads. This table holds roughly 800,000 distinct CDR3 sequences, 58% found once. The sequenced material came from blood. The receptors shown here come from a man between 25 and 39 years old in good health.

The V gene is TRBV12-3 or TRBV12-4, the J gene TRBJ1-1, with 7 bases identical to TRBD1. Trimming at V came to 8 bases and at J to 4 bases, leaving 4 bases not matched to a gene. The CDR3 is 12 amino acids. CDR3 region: CASENRGTEAFF. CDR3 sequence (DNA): TGTGCCAGCGAAAACAGGGGCACTGAAGCTTTCTTT.

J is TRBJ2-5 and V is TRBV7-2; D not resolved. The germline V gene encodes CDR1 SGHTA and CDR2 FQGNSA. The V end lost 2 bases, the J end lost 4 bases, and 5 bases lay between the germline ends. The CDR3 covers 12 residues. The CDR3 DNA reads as TGTGCCAGCAGCTTAAGAGCAGAGACCCAGTACTTC. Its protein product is CASSLRAETQYF. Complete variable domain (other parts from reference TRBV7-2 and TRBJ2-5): GAGVSQSPSNKVTEKGKDVELRCDPISGHTALYWYRQSLGQGLEFLIYFQGNSAPDKSGLPSDRFSAERTGGSVSTLTIQRTQQEDSAVYLCASSLRAETQYFGPGTRLLVL.

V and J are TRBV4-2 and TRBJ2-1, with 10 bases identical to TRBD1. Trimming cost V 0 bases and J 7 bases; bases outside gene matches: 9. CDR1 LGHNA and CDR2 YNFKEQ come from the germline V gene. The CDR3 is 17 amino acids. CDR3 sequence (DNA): TGTGCCAGCAGCCAAGAGGTCTACGGGACAGGGGTAAATGAGCAGTTCTTC. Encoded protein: CASSQEVYGTGVNEQFF.

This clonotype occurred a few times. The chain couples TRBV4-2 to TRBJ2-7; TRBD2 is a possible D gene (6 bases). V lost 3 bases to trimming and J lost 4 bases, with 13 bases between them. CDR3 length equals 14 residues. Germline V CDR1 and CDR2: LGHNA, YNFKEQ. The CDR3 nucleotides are TGTGCCAGCAGCCAGGGACTCAATGGGTACGAGCAGTACTTC. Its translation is CASSQGLNGYEQYF.

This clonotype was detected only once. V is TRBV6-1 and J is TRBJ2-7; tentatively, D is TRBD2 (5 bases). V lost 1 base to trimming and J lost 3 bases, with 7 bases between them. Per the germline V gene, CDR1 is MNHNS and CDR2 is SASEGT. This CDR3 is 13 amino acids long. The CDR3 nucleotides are TGTGCCAGCAGTGAAGTCGCGGGCTACGAGCAGTACTTC. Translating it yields CASSEVAGYEQYF.

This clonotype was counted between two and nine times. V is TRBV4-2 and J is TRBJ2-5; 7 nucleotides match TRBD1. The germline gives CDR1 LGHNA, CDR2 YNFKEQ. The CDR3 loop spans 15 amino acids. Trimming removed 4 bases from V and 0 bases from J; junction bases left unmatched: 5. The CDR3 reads CASSRAGTDQETQYF. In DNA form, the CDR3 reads TGTGCCAGCAGCCGAGCTGGGACAGACCAAGAGACCCAGTACTTC.

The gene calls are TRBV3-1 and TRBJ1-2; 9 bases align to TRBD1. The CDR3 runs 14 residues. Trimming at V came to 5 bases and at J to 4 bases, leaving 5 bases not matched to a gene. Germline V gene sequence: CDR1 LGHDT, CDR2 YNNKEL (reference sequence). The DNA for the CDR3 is TGTGCCAGCAGCGGGACAGGGCAGGGCTATGGCTACACCTTC. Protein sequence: CASSGTGQGYGYTF.

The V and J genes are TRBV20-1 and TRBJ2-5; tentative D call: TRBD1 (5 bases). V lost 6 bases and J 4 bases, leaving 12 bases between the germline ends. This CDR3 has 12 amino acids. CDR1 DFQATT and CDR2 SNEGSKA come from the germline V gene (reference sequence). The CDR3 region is CSAARVAETQYF. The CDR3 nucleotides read TGCAGTGCGGCCAGGGTTGCAGAGACCCAGTACTTC.

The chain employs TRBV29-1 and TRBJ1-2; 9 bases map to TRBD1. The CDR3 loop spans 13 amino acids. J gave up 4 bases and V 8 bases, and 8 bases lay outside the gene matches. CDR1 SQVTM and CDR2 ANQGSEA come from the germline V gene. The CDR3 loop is CSSTPGQGYGYTF. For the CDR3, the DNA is TGCAGCTCCACACCGGGACAGGGCTATGGCTACACCTTC.

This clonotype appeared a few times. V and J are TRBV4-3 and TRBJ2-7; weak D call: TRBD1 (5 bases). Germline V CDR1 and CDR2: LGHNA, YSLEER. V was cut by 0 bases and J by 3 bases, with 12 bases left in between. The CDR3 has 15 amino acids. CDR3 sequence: CASSQEAWQGYEQYF. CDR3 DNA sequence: TGCGCCAGCAGCCAAGAGGCTTGGCAGGGCTACGAGCAGTACTTC.

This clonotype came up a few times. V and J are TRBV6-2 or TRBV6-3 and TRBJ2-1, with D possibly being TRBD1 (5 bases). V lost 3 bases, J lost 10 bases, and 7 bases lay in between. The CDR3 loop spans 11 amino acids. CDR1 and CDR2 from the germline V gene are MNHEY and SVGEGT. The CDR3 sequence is CASSYPGEQFF. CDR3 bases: TGTGCCAGCAGTTATCCAGGGGAGCAGTTCTTC.

CDR3 region: CSVEMRGAFRGYTF. DNA of the CDR3: TGCAGCGTTGAAATGAGAGGGGCTTTCCGTGGCTACACCTTC. This chain joins TRBV29-1 and TRBJ1-2, with a weak D call TRBD1 (5 bases). The CDR3 is made up of 14 amino acids. Trimming took off 2 bases at V and 7 bases at J, with 17 bases between the two ends. Germline CDR1 reads SQVTM; CDR2 reads ANQGSEA.

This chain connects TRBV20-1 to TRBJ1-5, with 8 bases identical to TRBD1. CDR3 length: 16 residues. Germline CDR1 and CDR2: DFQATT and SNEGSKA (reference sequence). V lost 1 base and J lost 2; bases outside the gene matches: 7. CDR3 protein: CSARGTGTFGNQPQHF. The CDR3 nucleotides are TGCAGTGCTAGAGGGACAGGGACATTTGGCAATCAGCCCCAGCATTTT.

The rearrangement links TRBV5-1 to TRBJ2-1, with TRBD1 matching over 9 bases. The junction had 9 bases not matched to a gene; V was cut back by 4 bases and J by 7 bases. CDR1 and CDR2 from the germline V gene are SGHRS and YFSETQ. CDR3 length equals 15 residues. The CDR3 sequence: CASSRGQGSPNEQFF. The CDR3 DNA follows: TGCGCCAGCAGCAGGGGACAGGGTTCCCCGAATGAGCAGTTCTTC.

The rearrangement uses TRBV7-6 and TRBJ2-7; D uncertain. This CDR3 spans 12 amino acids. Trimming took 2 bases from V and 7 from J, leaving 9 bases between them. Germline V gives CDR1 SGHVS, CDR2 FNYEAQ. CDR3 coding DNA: TGTGCCAGCAGCTTACTCGGGCGGGAGCAGTACTTC. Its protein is CASSLLGREQYF.

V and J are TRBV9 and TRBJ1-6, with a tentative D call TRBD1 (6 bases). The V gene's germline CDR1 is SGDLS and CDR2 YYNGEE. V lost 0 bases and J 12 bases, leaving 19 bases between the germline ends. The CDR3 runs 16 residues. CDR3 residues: CASSVGTDVSTGPLHF. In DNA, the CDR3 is TGTGCCAGCAGCGTAGGGACAGATGTTAGTACGGGACCCCTCCACTTT. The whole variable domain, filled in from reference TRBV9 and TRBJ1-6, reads DSGVTQTPKHLITATGQRVTLRCSPRSGDLSVYWYQQSLDQGLQFLIQYYNGEERAKGNILERFSAQQFPDLHSELNLSSLELGDSALYFCASSVGTDVSTGPLHFGNGTRLTVT.

The CDR3 here is CSARGDGGGRMVSYNEQFF. CDR3 nucleotide sequence: TGCAGTGCTAGAGGGGACGGTGGGGGACGAATGGTTTCCTACAATGAGCAGTTCTTC. The rearrangement joins TRBV20-1 to TRBJ2-1; D may correspond to TRBD1 or TRBD2 (5 bases each). V lost 1 base and J 1 base, leaving 23 bases between the germline ends. This CDR3 contains 19 residues. Germline CDR1 is DFQATT and CDR2 is SNEGSKA (reference sequence).

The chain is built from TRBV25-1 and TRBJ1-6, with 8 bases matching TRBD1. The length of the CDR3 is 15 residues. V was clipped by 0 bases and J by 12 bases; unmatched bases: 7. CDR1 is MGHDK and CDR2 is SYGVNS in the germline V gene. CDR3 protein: CASSEYKGQAGPLHF. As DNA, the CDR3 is TGTGCCAGCAGTGAATACAAGGGACAGGCGGGACCCCTCCACTTT.

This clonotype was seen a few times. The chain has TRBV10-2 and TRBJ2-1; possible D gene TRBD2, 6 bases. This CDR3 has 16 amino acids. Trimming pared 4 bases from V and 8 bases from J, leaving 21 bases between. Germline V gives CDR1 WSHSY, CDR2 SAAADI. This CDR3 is CASSVGIGREVYEQFF. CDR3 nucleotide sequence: TGCGCCAGCAGTGTGGGTATCGGGCGGGAAGTATATGAGCAGTTCTTC.

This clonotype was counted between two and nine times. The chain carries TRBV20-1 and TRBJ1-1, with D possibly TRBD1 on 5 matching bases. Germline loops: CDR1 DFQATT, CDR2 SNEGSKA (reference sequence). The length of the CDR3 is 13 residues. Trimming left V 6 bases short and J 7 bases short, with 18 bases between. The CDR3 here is CSAPPGNRIEAFF. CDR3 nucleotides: TGCAGTGCGCCCCCAGGGAATCGTATTGAAGCTTTCTTT.